A single sample is the source of the 11 T cell receptor beta chains below, sequenced in a study of siplizumab effects on memory and regulatory T cells. Only in-frame clones appear in the TCRdb table, and some are missing; sequencing was by immunoSEQ multiplex PCR. The data show 85,000 or so clones, with approximately 95% seen just once and around 20% held by the top ten. Sequenced: CD8+ T cells sorted from blood. These TCRs come from a human donor in good health.

This clone appeared a single time. This chain uses TRBV28 with TRBJ2-7; 13 bases align to TRBD2. The length of the CDR3 is 16 residues. J gave up 2 bases and V 3 bases, and 4 bases lay outside the gene matches. Germline V gene lookup returns CDR1 MDHEN and CDR2 SYDVKM. The DNA of the CDR3 is TGTGCCAGCAGTTTCGGACTAGCGGGAGTGGCCTACGAGCAGTACTTC. It translates to CASSFGLAGVAYEQYF.

The gene calls are TRBV7-8 and TRBJ2-7, with no clear D. CDR1 and CDR2 (germline): SGHVS, FQNEAQ. The CDR3 totals 14 residues. Trimming pared 5 bases from V and 2 bases from J, leaving 13 bases between. This CDR3 is CASSVSTGAYEQYF. Written as DNA, the CDR3 is TGTGCCAGCAGCGTGTCCACCGGCGCCTACGAGCAGTACTTC.

The CDR3 is CASSLGQGSVEAFF. The CDR3 region has the DNA TGTGCCAGTAGTCTCGGACAGGGAAGTGTTGAAGCTTTCTTT. This chain joins TRBV19 and TRBJ1-1, with 8 positions matching TRBD1. CDR1 is LNHDA and CDR2 is SQIVND in the germline V gene (reference sequence). The CDR3 runs to 14 residues. V dropped 5 bases and J dropped 7; count of bases not matched to a gene: 9.

The gene calls are TRBV27 and TRBJ2-2; D call uncertain. V was clipped by 6 bases and J by 1 base, with 15 bases between them. The length of the CDR3 is 16 residues. Looked up from germline, CDR1 is MNHEY and CDR2 is SMNVEV (reference sequence). The CDR3 DNA reads as TGTGCCAGCAGACAACTCCCCGTTCGGAACACCGGGGAGCTGTTTTTT. This sequence encodes CASRQLPVRNTGELFF.

This rearrangement joins TRBV18 to TRBJ2-5; TRBD2 matches 7 bases. CDR3 size: 17 residues. Per the germline V gene, CDR1 is KGHSH and CDR2 is LQKENI. The V segment lost 2 bases and the J segment 1 base; nucleotides outside the gene matches: 10. CDR3 bases: TGTGCCAGCTCACCAATTAGACTAGCCGTAATCCAAGAGACCCAGTACTTC. This codes for CASSPIRLAVIQETQYF.

The V gene is TRBV27, the J gene TRBJ2-7, with TRBD2 matching 9 bases. J was trimmed by 0 bases and V by 7 bases; bases with no gene match: 10. CDR3 size: 16 residues. Germline CDR1 reads MNHEY; CDR2 reads SMNVEV (reference sequence). Written as DNA, the CDR3 is TGTGCCAGCACCGTATCTAGCGGGACGATCTCCTACGAGCAGTACTTC. Translated, it gives CASTVSSGTISYEQYF.

A note on this clone: Other DNA sequences in this sample translate to the same CDR3. The chain recombines TRBV10-2 with TRBJ2-1, with TRBD2 matching 12 bases. V lost 6 bases, J lost 2 bases, and 11 bases stayed unmatched. The CDR3 loop spans 18 amino acids. CDR1 WSHSY and CDR2 SAAADI come from the germline V gene. The CDR3 DNA reads TGCGCCAGCAGCCCGGCTAGCGGGAGGGCTCGCACCTACAATGAGCAGTTCTTC. Its protein is CASSPASGRARTYNEQFF.

The rearrangement joins TRBV5-6 to TRBJ1-1, with D possibly TRBD1 on 5 matching bases. This CDR3 region has 15 residues. With 0 bases removed from V and 2 bases from J, the gap between germline ends came to 11 bases. CDR1 is SGHDT, CDR2 YYEEEE, per germline. CDR3 loop: CASSLDGHRNTEAFF. CDR3 bases: TGTGCCAGCAGCTTGGACGGACACAGAAACACTGAAGCTTTCTTT.

This rearrangement joins TRBV6-5 to TRBJ2-1; D possibly corresponds to TRBD2 (6 bases). V lost 2 bases to trimming and J lost 9 bases, with 14 bases between them. CDR1 and CDR2 from the germline V gene are MNHEY and SVGAGI. CDR3 length: 14 residues. The CDR3 reads CASSYIREEGEQFF. The CDR3 nucleotides are TGTGCCAGCAGTTACATCAGGGAGGAAGGTGAGCAGTTCTTC.

This clone was counted once. The V call is TRBV28, the J call TRBJ2-2; D remains unclear. V was cut by 5 bases and J by 0 bases, with 7 bases left in between. The CDR3 has 14 residues. The germline V gene has CDR1 MDHEN and CDR2 SYDVKM. CDR3 region: CASSRLTNTGELFF. DNA for the CDR3: TGTGCCAGCAGTCGCTTGACGAACACCGGGGAGCTGTTTTTT.

The genes are TRBV7-3 and TRBJ2-1; perhaps D is TRBD1 or TRBD2 (5 bases each). CDR1 is SGHTA, CDR2 FQGTGA, per germline. The CDR3 length is 15 residues. Trimming removed 3 bases from V and 6 bases from J, with 15 bases in between. The CDR3 is CASSFLGVTSNEQFF. CDR3 coding DNA: TGTGCCAGCAGCTTTTTGGGGGTCACTAGCAATGAGCAGTTCTTC.